This T cell receptor (beta chain) originates from a study of molecular identifiers for immune sequencing clone quantification. Germline-derived CDR1 and CDR2 are LNHDA and SQIVND (reference sequence). Trimming removed 9 bases from V and 5 bases from J; junction bases left unmatched: 15. CDR3 length: 18 residues. TCRdb used MiXCR to reprocess the PCR reads, holding one entry per CDR3 protein. The table lists approximately 670,000 distinct CDR3 sequences, 20% of them singletons. This clonotype was detected only a few times. The receptor was isolated from a human donor in good health. Some libraries in this study had Jurkat cell RNA spiked in. Material for sequencing was naive CD8+ T cells from blood, with Jurkat cell RNA spiked in. The subset here: FACS-sorted CD8+CD4-CCR7+CD45RA+ naive T cells. The gene calls are TRBV19 and TRBJ2-1; 14 bases fit TRBD2. The CDR3 sequence is CASTSGLAGEIFHNEQFF. CDR3 coding DNA: TGTGCCAGCACGTCGGGACTAGCGGGAGAAATCTTCCACAATGAGCAGTTCTTC.